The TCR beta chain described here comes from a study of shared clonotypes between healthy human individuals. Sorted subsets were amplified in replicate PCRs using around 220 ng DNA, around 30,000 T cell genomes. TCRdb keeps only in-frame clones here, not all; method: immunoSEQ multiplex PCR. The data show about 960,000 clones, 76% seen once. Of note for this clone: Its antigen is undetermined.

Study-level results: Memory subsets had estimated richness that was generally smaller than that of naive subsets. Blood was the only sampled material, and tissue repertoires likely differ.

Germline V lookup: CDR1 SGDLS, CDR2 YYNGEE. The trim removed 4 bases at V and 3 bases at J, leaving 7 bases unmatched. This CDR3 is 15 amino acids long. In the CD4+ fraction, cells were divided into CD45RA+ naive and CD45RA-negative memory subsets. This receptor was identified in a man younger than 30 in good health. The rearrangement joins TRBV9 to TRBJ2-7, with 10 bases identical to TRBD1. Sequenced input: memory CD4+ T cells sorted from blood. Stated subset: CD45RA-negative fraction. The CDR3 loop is CASSPTGGGFYEQYF. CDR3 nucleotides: TGTGCCAGCAGCCCGACAGGGGGCGGATTCTACGAGCAGTACTTC.